This T cell receptor beta chain was recorded in a study of cytomegalovirus exposure and HLA in healthy donors. The CDR3 length is 11 residues. CDR1 and CDR2 (germline): SGHNT, YYREEE (reference sequence). V was shortened by 1 base and J by 7 bases, with 5 bases between the two germline ends. With 60 Vbeta and 13 Jbeta primers, the PCR was carried out. Sequenced by immunoSEQ multiplex PCR; TCRdb stores in-frame clones only, minus some. The sample lists about 170,000 clones, 84% occurring once. This clonotype was sampled from a man between 18 and 35 years old in good health and CMV-seronegative. The sequenced material came from PBMCs. The genes are TRBV5-4 and TRBJ1-2; D unclear. Here the CDR3 DNA reads TGTGCCAGCAGCTTGCTCGGTGGCTACACCTTC. It translates to CASSLLGGYTF.